This TCR beta chain was profiled in a study of response to subunit inactivated influenza vaccine. Study conclusions and caveats: Authors suggested seasonal influenza vaccinations each recruit few new T cells.

TCRdb reanalysed the RT-PCR reads using MiXCR and keeps one entry per CDR3 protein. The sample lists about 310,000 distinct CDR3 sequences, around a fifth seen once, with roughly 10% in the top ten. Concerning this clonotype itself: Its target is not known.

This CDR3 contains 13 residues. Trimming cost V 7 bases and J 6 bases, with 14 bases left between them. The germline V gene has CDR1 MNHEY and CDR2 SMNVEV (reference sequence). This sequence was found in a man aged 45-69 years who received an inactivated influenza vaccine. The sequencing used PBMCs from blood, collected less than 22 months after vaccination. The chain uses TRBV27 and TRBJ2-3; D gene uncertain. The CDR3 reads CASNSLSPDTQYF. CDR3 sequence (DNA): TGTGCCAGCAATAGCCTCTCACCCGATACGCAGTATTTT.